Listed below are T cell receptor beta chains from one sample, sequenced in a study of blood T cell repertoires in COVID-19. Libraries were prepared by immunoSEQ multiplex PCR; TCRdb keeps only in-frame clonotypes and omits some of them. In the table there are 45,000 to 70,000 clones, approximately 80% of which are singletons. The sample was peripheral blood. The receptors were sampled from an elderly woman with active or convalescent COVID-19. Both conserved end residues are part of each CDR3. Fields, in order: V gene, CDR3 length, D gene, J gene, clone size, CDR3 DNA, CDR3 protein. The D gene is left open where the match is weak. Clone size is given for some rows only: seen once, a few or many times, or a class if the clone is expanded.

TRBV19,14,.,TRBJ1-5,.,TGTGCCAGTAGTATCCAGGGAGGGAATCAGCCCCAGCATTTT,CASSIQGGNQPQHF
TRBV18,15,.,TRBJ2-7,.,TGTGCCAGCTCGTACCAGGGTAGGCTCGTCCACGAGCAGTACTTC,CASSYQGRLVHEQYF
TRBV6-6,13,TRBD1,TRBJ2-7,few,TGTGCCAGCACCCCGACAGGGGGCTACGAGCAGTACTTC,CASTPTGGYEQYF
TRBV12-2,14,.,TRBJ2-5,.,TGTGCAAGTCGCGCTAACAGGGTCAGAGAGACCCAGTACTTC,CASRANRVRETQYF
TRBV25-1,12,TRBD1,TRBJ1-2,once,TGTGCCAGCGGGGGACAGGGGGGCGGCTACACCTTC,CASGGQGGGYTF
TRBV9,15,TRBD1,TRBJ1-1,few,TGTGCCAGCAGCGCTAGCCGGGACAGCGGAACTGAAGCTTTCTTT,CASSASRDSGTEAFF
TRBV5-6,15,TRBD1,TRBJ1-5,.,TGTGCCAGCAGTGCCGGGACAGGGGGCAATCAGCCCCAGCATTTT,CASSAGTGGNQPQHF
TRBV3-1/TRBV3-2,15,.,TRBJ1-2,once,TGTGCCAGCAGCCAAGATCTCGTGGGGAGCTATGGCTACACCTTC,CASSQDLVGSYGYTF
TRBV15,16,TRBD1,TRBJ1-2,.,TGTGCCACCAGCAGAGAAGTAGGGGGCGGATCTGGCGGCTACACCTTC,CATSREVGGGSGGYTF
TRBV5-6,15,.,TRBJ1-5,.,TGTGCCAGCAGTGCCGCTTGGGGGCCCAATCAGCCCCAGCATTTT,CASSAAWGPNQPQHF
TRBV7-9,11,.,TRBJ1-1,.,TGTGCCAGCAGCACACTAACTGAAGCTTTCTTT,CASSTLTEAFF
TRBV4-3,16,TRBD1,TRBJ1-4,.,TGCGCCAGCAGCCAAGGCATCCAGGGGGAACGGGAAAAACTGTTTTTT,CASSQGIQGEREKLFF
TRBV19,14,.,TRBJ2-7,.,TGTGCCAGTAGTACCGGCAGGGGACCCTACGAGCAGTACTTC,CASSTGRGPYEQYF
TRBV6-5,13,.,TRBJ1-1,.,TGTGCCAGCAGTCGGACAGATAACACTGAAGCTTTCTTT,CASSRTDNTEAFF
TRBV11-2,14,.,TRBJ1-4,few,TGTGCCAGCAGCTTGAAGCGGCTAAATGAAAAACTGTTTTTT,CASSLKRLNEKLFF
TRBV2,13,.,TRBJ2-7,.,TGTGCCAGCAGGGAGGTAGCGGCCTACGAGCAGTACTTC,CASREVAAYEQYF
TRBV14,15,.,TRBJ1-1,.,TGTGCCAGCAGCCCATACAGGGTTTCGCGTTTTTGGGCTTTCTTT,CASSPYRVSRFWAFF
TRBV18,14,.,TRBJ2-5,.,TGTGCCAGCTCACCAGGGAGACATGGGGAGACCCAGTACTTC,CASSPGRHGETQYF
TRBV29-1,14,TRBD1,TRBJ2-3,.,TGCAGCGTTGAGCGGACAGGCGGCACAGATACGCAGTATTTT,CSVERTGGTDTQYF
TRBV2,14,.,TRBJ1-5,.,TGTGCCAGCAGTGGGCTGAATACCAATCAGCCCCAGCATTTT,CASSGLNTNQPQHF
TRBV7-9,15,TRBD1,TRBJ2-1,once,TGTGCCAGCAGCCCCGGGGACAGGGCCTACAATGAGCAGTTCTTC,CASSPGDRAYNEQFF
TRBV6-5,14,.,TRBJ1-5,.,TGTGCCAGCAGTCTAGGGGGGGGCAATCAGCCCCAGCATTTT,CASSLGGGNQPQHF
TRBV27,13,TRBD1,TRBJ2-7,.,TGTGCCAGCACCAGGACAGGGGGACACGAGCAGTACTTC,CASTRTGGHEQYF
TRBV20-1,13,TRBD2,TRBJ2-3,.,TGCAGTGCTAGTAGCGGGGGGCTCGGTACGCAGTATTTT,CSASSGGLGTQYF
TRBV7-3,15,.,TRBJ2-1,.,TGTGCCAGCAGCTCTCAGACAGGCTCCTACAATGAGCAGTTCTTC,CASSSQTGSYNEQFF
TRBV7-2,14,.,TRBJ1-5,.,TGTGCCAGCAGCTTAGGCAGGTCCTATCAGCCCCAGCATTTT,CASSLGRSYQPQHF
TRBV7-9,16,TRBD1,TRBJ1-3,.,TGTGCCAGCAGCTTAGTGGACAGGCTCCATGGAAACACCATATATTTT,CASSLVDRLHGNTIYF
TRBV7-9,13,.,TRBJ2-7,.,TGTGCCAGCAGCTTAGAGGGGGCCTACGAGCAGTACTTC,CASSLEGAYEQYF
TRBV3-1/TRBV3-2,13,.,TRBJ2-5,.,TGTGCCAGCAGCCACTTGGAGGGGGAGACCCAGTACTTC,CASSHLEGETQYF
TRBV24-1,13,.,TRBJ2-3,.,TGTGCCACCACAAATGGTGTCGAGAGTACGCAGTATTTT,CATTNGVESTQYF
TRBV6-5,16,.,TRBJ1-2,.,TGTGCCAGCAGTTATGGGCAGGGCGCAAATAACTATGGCTACACCTTC,CASSYGQGANNYGYTF
TRBV10-3,14,.,TRBJ2-1,.,TGTGCCATCAGTGAAAGGGGGAATTTGAATGAGCAGTTCTTC,CAISERGNLNEQFF
TRBV4-1,14,TRBD1,TRBJ2-7,few,TGCGCCAGCAGCCAACCCGGACAGGTTTTCGAGCAGTACTTC,CASSQPGQVFEQYF
TRBV5-1,15,.,TRBJ1-2,.,TGCGCCAGCAGCCAGATGGCAGGGGAGAACTATGGCTACACCTTC,CASSQMAGENYGYTF
TRBV9,13,.,TRBJ1-1,.,TGTGCCAGCAGCGGTACAGGGAGCACTGAAGCTTTCTTT,CASSGTGSTEAFF
TRBV29-1,13,.,TRBJ1-1,.,TGCAGCGTTTTAGACAGGCAGAACACTGAAGCTTTCTTT,CSVLDRQNTEAFF
TRBV4-3,18,TRBD2,TRBJ2-5,.,TGCGCCAGCAGCCAAGGGACAAACTATCTAGCGGGGGTAGAGACCCAGTACTTC,CASSQGTNYLAGVETQYF
TRBV11-3,15,TRBD2,TRBJ2-1,.,TGTGCCAGCAGCTTAGTCGGGGGGTCCTACAATGAGCAGTTCTTC,CASSLVGGSYNEQFF
TRBV3-1/TRBV3-2,15,TRBD2,TRBJ2-3,.,TGTGCCAGCAGCCTCGGACTAGCGGGCACAGATACGCAGTATTTT,CASSLGLAGTDTQYF